This T cell receptor beta chain was captured by sequencing in a study of CD8 T cells in Susac syndrome. RNA, at roughly 0.45 to 1 ug, was reverse transcribed with random hexamers. The TCR beta CDR3 was amplified by immunoSEQ multiplex PCR across 54 Vbeta, 13 Jbeta. TCRdb passed the immunoSEQ multiplex PCR reads through MiXCR, listing each CDR3 protein once. The top ten clones hold around 0.15% of a sample with 150,000 to 200,000 distinct CDR3 sequences, 90% to 95% of them seen once. From blood CD8+ and CD4+ T cells, the TCR beta chain was sequenced. Controls were healthy donors chosen to match patients in age and sex. The CD8+ and CD4+ T cells were isolated magnetically using a negative isolation approach, whereas the TEMRA cells were enriched by FACS. The V gene lost 5 bases and the J gene lost 3 bases, with 14 bases spanning the gap. Germline-derived CDR1 and CDR2 are GTSNPN and SVGIG (reference sequence). The CDR3 loop spans 14 amino acids.

This TCR was sampled from a human donor in good health. The chain recombines TRBV30 with TRBJ1-5, with TRBD1 as a possible D gene (5 bases). Sequences were obtained from CD4+ T cells from PBMCs. The CDR3 protein is CAWSPGVSNQPQHF. Written as DNA, the CDR3 is TGTGCCTGGTCACCGGGGGTTTCCAATCAGCCCCAGCATTTT. The entire variable domain, with the rest obtained from reference TRBV30 and TRBJ1-5, is as follows: SQTIHQWPATLVQPVGSPLSLECTVEGTSNPNLYWYRQAAGRGLQLLFYSVGIGQISSEVPQNLSASRPQDRQFILSSKKLLLSDSGFYLCAWSPGVSNQPQHFGDGTRLSIL.